This TCR beta chain was profiled in a study of blood T cell repertoires in COVID-19. Using immunoSEQ multiplex PCR, the repertoire was profiled, and TCRdb retains in-frame clones only, with some absent. The profile covers about 110,000 clones, with about 93% appearing a single time and approximately 1.2% taken by the ten largest. Trimming at V came to 9 bases and at J to 6 bases, leaving 15 bases not matched to a gene. Germline V CDR1 and CDR2: MDHEN, SYDVKM. The CDR3 loop spans 15 amino acids. The chain is built from TRBV28 and TRBJ2-7, with 9 bases aligning to TRBD1. Input material: peripheral blood. This TCR came from a woman aged 25 to 39 with acute or convalescent COVID-19. The CDR3 DNA sequence: TGTGCCAGTACCGGACAGGGGCCAACAAGGGCCGAGCAGTACTTC. It encodes CASTGQGPTRAEQYF. The whole variable domain, remainder taken from reference TRBV28 and TRBJ2-7, is DVKVTQSSRYLVKRTGEKVFLECVQDMDHENMFWYRQDPGLGLRLIYFSYDVKMKEKGDIPEGYSVSREKKERFSLILESASTNQTSMYLCASTGQGPTRAEQYFGPGTRLTVT.